Included here is one T cell receptor beta chain sequence, with context. The antigen this receptor binds is unknown. No qualities accompany the bases; no much larger clone lies one base away. The data originate from a study of beta chain features in type 1 diabetes (dated by TCRdb to 2017 to 2018). Context from the whole study: Mean age, gender distribution, total cell number and subset yield were not different between patients and healthy donors. A total of about 110,000,000 sorted cells were examined across all samples, and a strong correlation was observed between cell number per subset and RNA yield. The study compared TCRB repertoires of sorted circulating CD4+ T cell subsets between recently diagnosed type 1 diabetes patients and matched healthy donors. Whereas all 30 or so donors provided naive and central memory subsets, regulatory and stem cell-like memory subsets were isolated from just 8 patients and about eight healthy donors. Study-wide conclusions, independent of this receptor: The naive, central memory and regulatory TCRB repertoires appeared to resemble one another more closely among patients than among healthy donors. Only small numbers of individuals were included in the HLA sub-analyses, which left unresolved whether HLA type had any influence on TCRB rearrangement. Because cDNA was sequenced instead of genomic DNA, activated cells with high expression could be over-represented, although the groups did not differ in activation or CD3 levels. PCR may preferentially amplify shorter templates, but because patient and control samples were amplified and corrected together, any resulting skew would affect both groups equally. Type 1 diabetes patients showed a moderate but significant shortening of TCRB CDR3 length in all four CD4+ subsets. Fewer insertions and more nucleotide deletions at VDJ recombination sites were observed in patients with type 1 diabetes, implying thymic rearrangement abnormalities.

Each donor gave one peripheral blood draw, roughly 110 mL on average, collected into heparinised tubes. Using a panel that included CD45RO, CCR7, CD25, CD127, CD95 and CD27, naive, central memory, regulatory and stem cell-like memory CD4+ T cells were sorted on a BD FACSAria II. Purity was above 95% for every sorted population. PBMCs were separated immediately by Lymphoprep density gradient centrifugation and were stained directly, without being cultured. To minimize batch effects, samples were stained and sorted in pairs, one healthy donor with one patient per experiment. The entire isolated RNA was reverse transcribed using the High Capacity cDNA Reverse Transcription Kit, and thus expressed TCRB transcripts were sequenced. Deep immunoSEQ sequencing was applied to naive, central memory and regulatory T cell samples, giving an average of approximately 4 million total reads per sample. Sorted cells were lysed in RLT buffer, and RNA was extracted using DNase-treated RNeasy Micro or Mini kits according to cell number. To prevent cross-contamination, every cell subset was processed on its own, while patient and healthy donor samples were processed together. The immunoSEQ multiplex PCR was used to amplify TCRB sequences from cDNA, generating 87-bp fragments that spanned the CDR3 region. The amplicons were sequenced using the Illumina HiSeq platform. The published analysis was carried out like this. PCR bias was corrected computationally using synthetic template baselines, and reads within Hamming distance 2 were collapsed, with unmergeable singletons discarded. By aligning reads against IMGT, V, D and J genes, CDR3 length, and insertions or deletions at six rearrangement sites were assigned. Clonotype counts were normalized to sorted cell number within each subset before computing true diversity and Gini coefficients with the tcR R package. The overlap coefficient, calculated on TCRB nucleotide sequences, was used to quantify repertoire sharing. Out-of-frame TCRB sequences from naive cells were analyzed to stand in for the pre-selection repertoire. This immuneACCESS table, as held by TCRdb, lists in-frame sequences with V and J called but not all clones. Of the missing ones, under half trace to an unresolved V gene in checked studies; the others have no known cause. V and J calls and clone size are given by that table; D and trimming were obtained from the DNA. This sample gives around 250,000 clones in total; over 11% of them show up just once. Jointly, the top ten make up roughly 0.02% of the sample.

From the cysteine through the phenylalanine, the CDR3 covers 14 amino acids. Only the CDR3 part of the read is kept: 42 bases, read in frame from the first base. V lost 3 bases and J lost 1 base; the stretch between them is 5 bases long. CDR1 and CDR2 (SGDLS, YYNGEE) derive from the germline V gene. The specimen sequenced was naive CD4+ T cells from blood. Reading the label with the study, this specimen's cell subset or site is: true naive CD4+ T cells. Recombination connected TRBV9 to TRBJ2-6, with the D gene too uncertain to name. This receptor was taken from a man aged 25-40 years with type 1 diabetes. The CDR3 in this case is CASSAPSGANVLTF. The nucleotides read TGTGCCAGCAGCGCCCCTTCTGGGGCCAACGTCCTGACTTTC.